The 23 T cell receptor beta chains presented below share a single source sample, sequenced in a study of human T cells and chemical hapten exposure (dated by TCRdb to the early 2020s). What the time point label conveys for this sample: patch test 1, 2 weeks after DPC sensitization. The sample's treatment or condition, from its label and the paper: therapeutic diphenylcyclopropenone sensitization with weekly scalp DPC. Libraries came from RACE. TCRdb lists the instrument as NextSeq 500. TCRdb handled the public reads itself, with Q25 trimming in fastp and clone calling in MiXCR, and kept productive beta chains. Every entry covers one CDR3 protein and lists the most common genes and DNA from its rows. A total of 370,000 or so distinct CDR3 sequences appear in this sample, roughly 5% of them only once. The biggest ten clones account for under 3% of the sample. The specimen was whole blood, collected in connection with sensitization to the hapten diphenylcyclopropenone (DPC). The receptor source for this set is a woman between 50 and 59 years old with alopecia areata. Some clones in this sample may be carry-over from other donors' samples.

This clonotype was seen repeatedly, ten times or more. The chain recombines TRBV4-2 with TRBJ1-2; D is unresolved. Germline CDR1 reads LGHNA; CDR2 reads YNFKEQ. This CDR3 has 14 residues. V was pared by 0 bases and J by 4 bases, with 9 bases between. In DNA, the CDR3 is TGTGCCAGCAGCCAAGAGGAAAGGCCCTATGGCTACACCTTC. It codes for CASSQEERPYGYTF.

The rearrangement links TRBV5-4 to TRBJ2-6; possibly TRBD2 for D (5 bases). Between the trimmed V and J ends, which lost 3 bases and 0 bases, there was a span of 13 bases. This CDR3 comprises 17 residues. Per the germline V gene, CDR1 is SGHNT and CDR2 is YYREEE (reference sequence). This CDR3 reads CASSSAAGLSGANVLTF. The CDR3 nucleotides read TGTGCCAGCAGCTCGGCGGCCGGACTCTCTGGGGCCAACGTCCTGACTTTC.

In its sample, this clonotype was seen many times. This chain links TRBV29-1 with TRBJ1-2; 9 nucleotides align to TRBD1. Trimming cost V 6 bases and J 6 bases; bases outside gene matches: 5. Per the germline V gene, CDR1 is SQVTM and CDR2 is ANQGSEA. The CDR3 covers 12 residues. CDR3 DNA sequence: TGCAGCGTGGCGGGACAGGGAAATGGCTACACCTTC. It encodes CSVAGQGNGYTF.

This clonotype occurred many times. The chain is built from TRBV7-2 and TRBJ2-1; no clear D. CDR3 length: 16 residues. V lost 3 bases and J 0 bases, leaving 12 bases between the germline ends. Germline lookup yields CDR1 SGHTA and CDR2 FQGNSA. The DNA of the CDR3 is TGTGCCAGCAGCTTCGACCCTCGAAGCTCCTACAATGAGCAGTTCTTC. It encodes CASSFDPRSSYNEQFF.

This chain uses TRBV7-2 with TRBJ2-7, with D hard to call. Germline CDR1 and CDR2: SGHTA and FQGNSA. CDR3 length: 13 amino acids. Trimming removed 4 bases at V and 11 bases at J, with 18 bases between. The CDR3 DNA is TGTGCCAGCAGCTCCCCGGGCCTCCCGAGAGAGTACTTC. Protein: CASSSPGLPREYF.

The sample holds many counts of this clonotype. V usage is TRBV13 and J usage is TRBJ2-3; the match to TRBD2 covers 10 bases. Trimming removed 5 bases from V and 6 bases from J; junction bases left unmatched: 14. Germline CDR1 is PRHDT and CDR2 is FYEKMQ (reference sequence). CDR3 length: 17 amino acids. Written as DNA, the CDR3 is TGTGCCAGCAGCGGAGATGGAACGGGGACTAGCGCGGATACGCAGTATTTT. Its protein product is CASSGDGTGTSADTQYF.

Many counts were recorded for this clonotype. The rearrangement links TRBV7-9 to TRBJ2-7; 9 bases fit TRBD1. Germline assignment: CDR1 SEHNR and CDR2 FQNEAQ (reference sequence). J was trimmed by 6 bases and V by 4 bases; bases with no gene match: 16. The CDR3 has 17 amino acids. The DNA for the CDR3 is TGTGCCAGCAGCTCGCAACCAAGGACAGGGGCAAGGGGCGAGCAGTACTTC. This translates into CASSSQPRTGARGEQYF.

This clonotype has a count of ten or more. The chain combines TRBV29-1 with TRBJ2-2; the D gene is possibly TRBD1 (5 bases). Germline CDR1 SQVTM, CDR2 ANQGSEA. CDR3 length: 12 amino acids. The V gene lost 4 bases and the J gene lost 8 bases, with 11 bases spanning the gap. In DNA, the CDR3 is TGCAGCGTTGGACAGATCCCGGGGGAGCTGTTTTTT. Protein: CSVGQIPGELFF.

Ten or more counts support this clonotype. This chain uses TRBV18 with TRBJ2-1, with TRBD1 matching 9 bases. The CDR3 runs to 15 residues. The V and J ends lost 3 bases and 7 bases, in that order; junction bases with no gene match: 7. Germline V gives CDR1 KGHSH, CDR2 LQKENI. CDR3 residues: CASSPGQGFNNEQFF. CDR3 bases: TGTGCCAGCTCACCGGGACAGGGTTTTAATAATGAGCAGTTCTTC. The variable domain in full, completed from reference TRBV18 and TRBJ2-1, reads NAGVMQNPRHLVRRRGQEARLRCSPMKGHSHVYWYRQLPEEGLKFMVYLQKENIIDESGMPKERFSAEFPKEGPSILRIQQVVRGDSAAYFCASSPGQGFNNEQFFGPGTRLTVL.

This clonotype has only a few counts. The chain employs TRBV29-1 and TRBJ2-5; the D gene is possibly TRBD2 (5 bases). Germline CDR1 SQVTM, CDR2 ANQGSEA. The V end was cut by 2 bases, the J end by 7 bases, with 14 bases between. The CDR3 sequence is 13 residues long. The chain's CDR3 is CSVEKGVAGTQYF. The CDR3 DNA follows: TGCAGCGTTGAAAAGGGAGTCGCGGGGACCCAGTACTTC.

At least ten counts were recorded for this clonotype. The CDR3 here is CAITGTAQAFGYTF. The DNA of the CDR3 is TGTGCCATCACTGGGACAGCCCAAGCTTTTGGCTACACCTTC. The rearrangement joins TRBV10-3 to TRBJ1-2; 7 positions agree with TRBD1. In germline, CDR1 is ENHRY, CDR2 SYGVKD. The CDR3 spans 14 residues. Trimming removed 7 bases from V and 7 bases from J; junction bases left unmatched: 12.

This clonotype came up a few times. V gene TRBV28 combines with J gene TRBJ1-1; D gene unclear. Germline assignment: CDR1 MDHEN and CDR2 SYDVKM. Trimming shortened V by 7 bases and J by 2 bases, and 11 bases separated the two germline ends. The CDR3 sequence is 13 residues long. CDR3 sequence reads: CASIPGRNTEAFF. DNA for the CDR3: TGTGCCAGCATCCCCGGAAGAAACACTGAAGCTTTCTTT.

The J gene is TRBJ2-3, the V gene TRBV5-1, with a weak D call TRBD1 (6 bases). CDR1 is SGHRS and CDR2 is YFSETQ in the germline V gene. V shed 2 bases and J shed 0 bases, with 19 bases lying between them. There are 18 residues in the CDR3. CDR3 coding DNA: TGCGCCAGCAGCTTACCAAAAACTGAGGGGGTAAGCACAGATACGCAGTATTTT. Residues: CASSLPKTEGVSTDTQYF.

This clonotype was detected ten times or more. The chain is built from TRBV4-3 and TRBJ2-7; TRBD2 matches 7 bases. The CDR3 is 16 amino acids. After removal of 0 bases from V and 3 bases from J, the junction contained 8 bases not matched to a gene. Germline V lookup: CDR1 LGHNA, CDR2 YSLEER. CDR3 sequence: CASSQDWGTISYEQYF. CDR3 nucleotide sequence: TGCGCCAGCAGCCAAGATTGGGGGACTATCAGCTACGAGCAGTACTTC.

The gene calls are TRBV12-3 or TRBV12-4 and TRBJ1-5, with a possible D match to TRBD1 (6 bases). The CDR3 totals 16 residues. V shed 6 bases and J shed 2 bases, with 17 bases lying between them. This CDR3 is CASSPLGGRGNQPQHF. CDR3 sequence (DNA): TGTGCCAGCAGCCCCCTAGGGGGAAGAGGCAATCAGCCCCAGCATTTT.

The table lists this clonotype with many counts. This chain uses TRBV2 with TRBJ2-3, with TRBD2 identical over 10 bases. This CDR3 has 18 amino acids. Germline V gene sequence: CDR1 SNHLY, CDR2 FYNNEI. With V trimmed by 4 bases and J by 4 bases, 14 bases remained unmatched. In DNA form, the CDR3 reads TGTGCCAGCAGTGCGAAGCGGGGGGGCCGAGAGCGTGCAGATACGCAGTATTTT. Its protein product is CASSAKRGGRERADTQYF.

This chain joins TRBV2 and TRBJ2-7; 7 nucleotides align to TRBD1. CDR1 is SNHLY, CDR2 FYNNEI, per germline. V was clipped by 7 bases and J by 4 bases; unmatched bases: 10. The CDR3 sequence is 14 residues long. The CDR3 sequence: CASKGDSVSYEQYF. For the CDR3, the DNA is TGTGCCAGCAAAGGGGACAGCGTTTCTTACGAGCAGTACTTC.

Only a few counts were recorded for this clonotype. The rearrangement uses TRBV7-8 and TRBJ1-2; D is ambiguous. Trimming removed 5 bases at V and 5 bases at J, with 18 bases between. Germline CDR1 SGHVS, CDR2 FQNEAQ. The CDR3 spans 15 residues. The CDR3 nucleotides are TGTGCCAGCAGCCCGAATAGAATGCCGCAATATGGCTACACCTTC. It is translated as CASSPNRMPQYGYTF.

The chain combines TRBV2 with TRBJ1-2; D perhaps matches TRBD1 (5 bases). V shed 2 bases and J shed 4 bases, with 11 bases lying between them. The CDR3 covers 14 residues. Germline assignment: CDR1 SNHLY and CDR2 FYNNEI. Written as DNA, the CDR3 is TGTGCCAGCAGTGAAAATGGGGCTGGCTATGGCTACACCTTC. This gives the protein CASSENGAGYGYTF.

CDR3 sequence (DNA): TGTGCCAGCAGCTTAGATCACCCCAGGAACATTCAGTACTTC. This codes for CASSLDHPRNIQYF. The chain joins TRBV7-2 to TRBJ2-4, with unresolved D. V shed 1 base and J shed 7 bases, with 11 bases lying between them. The CDR3 runs 14 residues. Looked up from germline, CDR1 is SGHTA and CDR2 is FQGNSA.

This clonotype was seen at least ten times. The V gene is TRBV7-2, the J gene TRBJ2-3; 10 nucleotides agree with TRBD2. The length of the CDR3 is 18 residues. Germline V gene data show CDR1 as SGHTA and CDR2 as FQGNSA. The V segment lost 4 bases and the J segment 1 base; nucleotides outside the gene matches: 11. Written as DNA, the CDR3 is TGTGCCAGCAGCTCCCGAGGGTTCCTAGCGGGAGGCACAGATACGCAGTATTTT. Its protein is CASSSRGFLAGGTDTQYF. The full variable domain, in which reference TRBV7-2 and TRBJ2-3 provide the parts outside the CDR3, is GAGVSQSPSNKVTEKGKDVELRCDPISGHTALYWYRQSLGQGLEFLIYFQGNSAPDKSGLPSDRFSAERTGGSVSTLTIQRTQQEDSAVYLCASSSRGFLAGGTDTQYFGPGTRLTVL.

The genes are TRBV6-6 and TRBJ2-1; D unclear. Germline values: CDR1 MNHNY, CDR2 SVGAGI (reference sequence). V lost 0 bases and J lost 9, with 9 bases in between. This CDR3 spans 13 amino acids. The DNA of the CDR3 is TGTGCCAGCAGTTACTCGCTAGTGGGTGAGCAGTTCTTC. It codes for CASSYSLVGEQFF.

The gene calls are TRBV11-2 and TRBJ1-1; 10 bases fit TRBD1. The CDR3 consists of 19 residues. V gave up 7 bases and J gave up 6 bases; unmatched junction bases: 23. CDR1 is SGHAT and CDR2 is FQNNGV in the germline V gene. CDR3 coding DNA: TGTGCCAGCATCTTGGAAAACCGGGACAGGGGTCGCTTAGGGCCTGAAGCTTTCTTT. Translating it yields CASILENRDRGRLGPEAFF.